Each of the 4 T cell receptor beta chains below was sequenced from the same sample in a study of memory CD4+ T cells and cytomegalovirus serostatus. Single viable CD3+CD4+CD8-CD45RO+ cells were sorted as the memory CD4+ T cells. Assay used: immunoSEQ multiplex PCR; TCRdb lists only in-frame clones, some missing. The repertoire holds some 52,000 clones, about 80% seen once, with 1.3% to 1.5% in the top ten. The specimen was memory CD4+ T cells from blood. The receptors here all came from an adult in good health and CMV-seropositive.

The chain couples TRBV18 to TRBJ1-1; no firm D call. CDR3 length equals 13 residues. Trimming removed 2 bases at V and 3 bases at J, with 7 bases between. Germline CDR1 and CDR2: KGHSH and LQKENI. CDR3 nucleotides: TGTGCCAGCTCACCAGGTCCCGACACTGAAGCTTTCTTT. Translated: CASSPGPDTEAFF.

This chain joins TRBV14 and TRBJ2-1, with unresolved D. Germline V CDR1 and CDR2: SGHDN, FVKESK. The CDR3 consists of 13 residues. Deletions cut 0 bases from V and 7 bases from J, with 7 bases between. CDR3 in DNA: TGTGCCAGCAGCCAAGATAAGTGGAATGAGCAGTTCTTC. It encodes CASSQDKWNEQFF.

The chain has TRBV5-1 and TRBJ2-2, with D possibly matching TRBD2 (6 bases). Trimming removed 0 bases from V and 4 bases from J, with 13 bases in between. CDR1 and CDR2 from the germline V gene are SGHRS and YFSETQ. The length of the CDR3 is 16 residues. CDR3 nucleotides: TGCGCCAGCAGCTTGGAGGGTGGAGGGGCCACCGGGGAGCTGTTTTTT. Protein sequence: CASSLEGGGATGELFF.

A few counts support this clone. The chain combines TRBV5-4 with TRBJ2-2; D ambiguous. Germline CDR1 is SGHNT and CDR2 is YYREEE (reference sequence). With 0 bases removed from V and 4 bases from J, the gap between germline ends came to 7 bases. This CDR3 region has 14 residues. CDR3 sequence: CASSLAWGTGELFF. CDR3 in DNA: TGTGCCAGCAGCTTGGCATGGGGCACCGGGGAGCTGTTTTTT. Variable domain in full (rest from reference TRBV5-4 and TRBJ2-2): ETGVTQSPTHLIKTRGQQVTLRCSSQSGHNTVSWYQQALGQGPQFIFQYYREEENGRGNFPPRFSGLQFPNYSSELNVNALELDDSALYLCASSLAWGTGELFFGEGSRLTVL.